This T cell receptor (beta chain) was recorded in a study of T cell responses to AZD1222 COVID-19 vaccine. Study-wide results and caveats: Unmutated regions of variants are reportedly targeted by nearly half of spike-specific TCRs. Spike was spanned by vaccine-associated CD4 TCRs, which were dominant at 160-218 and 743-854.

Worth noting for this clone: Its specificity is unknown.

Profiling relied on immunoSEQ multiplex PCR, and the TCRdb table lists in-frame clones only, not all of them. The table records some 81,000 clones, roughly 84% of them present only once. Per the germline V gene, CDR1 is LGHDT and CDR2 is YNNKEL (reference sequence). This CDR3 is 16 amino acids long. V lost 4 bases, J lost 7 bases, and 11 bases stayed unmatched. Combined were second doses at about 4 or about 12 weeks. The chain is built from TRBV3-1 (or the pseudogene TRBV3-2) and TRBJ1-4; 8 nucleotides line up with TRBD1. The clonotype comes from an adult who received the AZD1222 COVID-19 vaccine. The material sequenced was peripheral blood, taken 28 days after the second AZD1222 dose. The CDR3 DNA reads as TGTGCCAGCAGCCCTGGGGTGGGGCAGGGGGCTGAAAAACTGTTTTTT. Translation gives CASSPGVGQGAEKLFF.